This TCR beta chain comes out of a study of T-cell memory formation after mild COVID-19 (TCRdb year 2021). For context, the study as a whole: TCR sequence clusters from the two donors were largely donor specific. In a couple of donors, T-cell clones that expanded and contracted after mild COVID-19 were tracked by sequencing TCRalpha and TCRbeta repertoires over time. Two young, previously healthy adult volunteers made up the cohort, one male and one female. General findings and caveats noted by the study authors: Contracting CD4+ clones were found mainly in CM and EM memory subsets, while CD8+ clones were enriched in EMRA. Balanced CD4/CD8 phenotypes were observed for clones contracting from day 15 to 85, whereas a bias towards CD4+ was observed for a second wave of clones expanding from day 15 to 37. The detection of some responding clones in pre-infection memory suggests that pre-existing cross-reactive memory T cells joined the SARS-CoV-2 response. The study covered only a couple of mild cases, and larger cohorts including severe cases with pre-infection samples were considered necessary. Whether the second-wave clones peaking on day 37 were SARS-CoV-2 specific was not confirmed.

There are many counts of this clonotype. Its antigen specificity is not known. Per-nucleotide qualities are absent, and no much larger clonotype sits a single base away. PBMCs were isolated by Ficoll-Paque density gradient centrifugation. V has 1 base trimmed and J has 3 bases trimmed; junction bases matching no gene number 7. Counted from cysteine to phenylalanine, this CDR3 has 16 amino acids. This entry keeps only the CDR3 DNA: 48 bases, framed from base 1. The germline V gene sets CDR1 to KGHDR and CDR2 to SFDVKD. Sequencing was carried out with an Illumina NovaSeq 6000. Using 5'RACE with constant-segment primers, TCRalpha and TCRbeta cDNA libraries were constructed, with sample barcodes and unique molecular identifiers added in the process. Trizol reagent was used to extract RNA from every sample. Amplification of the libraries took two PCR steps, and the second step added a second sample barcode plus Illumina TruSeq adapters. Sequencing of libraries was performed on an Illumina NovaSeq with 2 x 150 bp paired-end reads. For the original study's pipeline: The reads were demultiplexed and collapsed into UMI-guided consensus sequences using migec v1.2.7. Using mixcr v2.1.11, UMI consensuses were aligned to TRA and TRB V and J templates and then assembled into clonotypes. Expanded or contracted clonotypes were those called significant by both edgeR and NoisET, with noise models trained on biological replicates. For edgeR calls, the cutoffs were a false discovery rate-adjusted p below 0.01 and a log2 fold-change threshold of 1. As an exploratory analysis of dynamics, max-normalized trajectories of the 1000 most abundant clonotypes were examined by PCA with hierarchical clustering. The CD4 or CD8 phenotype of responding clones was assigned using the separately sequenced CD4+ and CD8+ repertoires. In-frame beta chains were kept once TCRdb had trimmed the public reads at Q25 with fastp and called clones with MiXCR. Under each unique CDR3 protein, matching rows form one entry showing the most common genes and DNA. TCRdb, not the original authors, processed these V and J calls. Present in this sample are more than 110,000 distinct CDR3 sequences, around 15% of which were seen just once. The top ten constitute more than 25% of the sample.

The chain is encoded by TRBV24-1 joined to TRBJ2-7; 8 central nucleotides agree with TRBD1. The TCR comes from an adult woman who had mild COVID-19 (a few samples of this study predate the infection). The sample titles of this study are shuffled in the database, so cell type and time point are left out; the donor was told from shared clones. Input material: PBMCs or a T cell subset sorted from them (not recorded which). DNA sequence: TGTGCCACCAGTGATTTTGGAAGGACAGGGTTCTACGAGCAGTACTTC. Translation gives CATSDFGRTGFYEQYF.